Below are 23 T cell receptor beta chains sequenced from a single sample in a study of T cells in Graves' hyperthyroidism and ophthalmopathy (dated by TCRdb to the late 2010s). The library was produced with multiplex PCR. The instrument given in TCRdb is Illumina HiSeq 2000. The TCR beta CDR3 regions were amplified from the RNA transcripts. For the first round of RT-PCR on the TCR CDR3, the HTBI primer set was used together with the Qiagen OneStep RT-PCR kit. TCRdb applied fastp at Q25 and MiXCR to the public reads, then kept only in-frame beta chains. Each CDR3 protein gets just one entry, which takes the most common genes and DNA from the rows behind it. Counted in this sample were under 650,000 distinct CDR3 sequences; roughly 17% of them appeared once. Jointly, the top ten make up 3.8% of the sample. Sequenced sample: blood. All receptors come from a woman in her twenties or thirties with Graves' hyperthyroidism.

This clonotype was recorded only once. The gene calls are TRBV12-3 or TRBV12-4 and TRBJ1-5, with D tentatively TRBD1 (5 bases). V dropped 2 bases and J dropped 4 bases, with 15 bases sitting between them. The CDR3 is 16 amino acids. Here the CDR3 DNA reads TGTGCCAGCAGTTTATCTGGGGGGTTCGGAAATCAGCCCCAGCATTTT. Amino acids: CASSLSGGFGNQPQHF.

In its sample, this clonotype was seen many times. The V and J genes are TRBV12-3 or TRBV12-4 and TRBJ1-1; no definite D call. V gave up 5 bases and J gave up 4 bases, with 14 bases separating them. This CDR3 has 14 residues. CDR3 region: CASSPETSLTEAFF. The CDR3 DNA follows: TGTGCCAGCAGTCCAGAGACCTCTCTCACTGAAGCTTTCTTT.

V usage is TRBV2 and J usage is TRBJ1-1, with 7 bases matching TRBD1. J lost 2 bases, V lost 2 bases, and 14 bases had no gene match. The germline CDR1 and CDR2 sequences are SNHLY and FYNNEI. The CDR3 contains 18 residues. The CDR3 loop reads CASSETAQGPHENTEAFF. In DNA, the CDR3 is TGTGCCAGCAGTGAAACCGCACAGGGGCCGCACGAAAACACTGAAGCTTTCTTT. The full variable domain, completed using reference TRBV2 and TRBJ1-1, is EPEVTQTPSHQVTQMGQEVILRCVPISNHLYFYWYRQILGQKVEFLVSFYNNEISEKSEIFDDQFSVERPDGSNFTLKIRSTKLEDSAMYFCASSETAQGPHENTEAFFGQGTRLTVV.

The rearrangement uses TRBV5-1 and TRBJ1-2; D is ambiguous. The length of the CDR3 is 13 residues. The V end was cut by 4 bases, the J end by 7 bases, with 14 bases between. Germline CDR1 reads SGHRS; CDR2 reads YFSETQ. CDR3 bases: TGCGCCAGCAGCCAAGGAGTACCACCTGGCTACACCTTC. Amino acid sequence: CASSQGVPPGYTF. The full variable domain, with the rest looked up from reference TRBV5-1 and TRBJ1-2, is KAGVTQTPRYLIKTRGQQVTLSCSPISGHRSVSWYQQTPGQGLQFLFEYFSETQRNKGNFPGRFSGRQFSNSRSEMNVSTLELGDSALYLCASSQGVPPGYTFGSGTRLTVV.

CDR3 sequence reads: CASRSSGTSGYYNEQFF. The CDR3 nucleotides read TGTGCCAGTAGGTCTTCCGGGACTAGCGGATATTACAATGAGCAGTTCTTC. The J gene is TRBJ2-1, the V gene TRBV19; the match to TRBD2 covers 11 bases. This CDR3 contains 17 residues. V was pared by 6 bases and J by 4 bases, with 11 bases of the junction left unmatched. Germline-derived CDR1 and CDR2 are LNHDA and SQIVND (reference sequence).

The V call is TRBV30, the J call TRBJ1-6; D not resolved. V was clipped by 3 bases and J by 7 bases, with 13 bases between them. Looked up from germline, CDR1 is GTSNPN and CDR2 is SVGIG (reference sequence). The CDR3 length is 14 residues. CDR3 protein: CAWSAGRENSPLHF. CDR3 DNA: TGTGCCTGGAGCGCAGGAAGGGAGAATTCACCCCTCCACTTT.

In DNA form, the CDR3 reads TGCGCCAGCAGCCAAGGTGTGGATAACTCTGGAAACACCATATATTTT. It encodes CASSQGVDNSGNTIYF. The rearrangement links TRBV4-3 to TRBJ1-3; no definite D call. The CDR3 is made up of 16 amino acids. The germline V gene encodes CDR1 LGHNA and CDR2 YSLEER. V shed 1 base and J shed 0 bases, with 10 bases lying between them.

The table lists this clonotype with many counts. The gene calls are TRBV6-1 and TRBJ2-5, with TRBD2 matching over 9 bases. Germline lookup yields CDR1 MNHNS and CDR2 SASEGT. Trimming removed 10 bases from V and 2 bases from J; junction bases left unmatched: 8. This CDR3 is 14 amino acids long. The CDR3 here is CATAGGPRQETQYF. For the CDR3, the DNA is TGTGCCACCGCGGGAGGGCCAAGGCAAGAGACCCAGTACTTC.

The chain joins TRBV27 to TRBJ2-7; a weak D match, TRBD2 (5 bases). CDR1 MNHEY and CDR2 SMNVEV come from the germline V gene (reference sequence). V gave up 4 bases and J gave up 4 bases, with 17 bases separating them. This CDR3 spans 15 amino acids. In DNA, the CDR3 is TGTGCCAGCAGTTCCGGTCCGGATACTAGATACGAGCAGTACTTC. Translation: CASSSGPDTRYEQYF.

This clonotype showed up many times. The rearrangement links TRBV11-2 to TRBJ2-3; D assignment may be TRBD1 or TRBD2 (5 bases each). Trimming pared 7 bases from V and 0 bases from J, leaving 14 bases between. There are 15 residues in the CDR3. Germline V gene sequence: CDR1 SGHAT, CDR2 FQNNGV. The CDR3 bases are TGTGCCAGCACTTCCGGGGACCCTAGCACAGATACGCAGTATTTT. This codes for CASTSGDPSTDTQYF.

This clonotype turned up a few times. This sequence joins TRBV3-1 and TRBJ2-7; D may be TRBD2 (5 bases). CDR3 length: 14 amino acids. Per the germline V gene, CDR1 is LGHDT and CDR2 is YNNKEL (reference sequence). Trimming cost V 5 bases and J 6 bases, with 17 bases left between them. The CDR3 spells CASSVDPSGIEQYF. Written as DNA, the CDR3 is TGTGCCAGCAGCGTAGACCCCTCGGGGATCGAGCAGTACTTC.

This clonotype came up a few times. The V call is TRBV7-2, the J call TRBJ2-2; tentatively, D is TRBD1 (5 bases). Per germline, CDR1 SGHTA and CDR2 FQGNSA. Trimming pared 2 bases from V and 4 bases from J, leaving 14 bases between. The CDR3 has 16 residues. The CDR3 DNA sequence: TGTGCCAGCAGCTTATCCAGGGTATCCGGCACCGGGGAGCTGTTTTTT. It specifies CASSLSRVSGTGELFF. The full variable domain, with the rest looked up from reference TRBV7-2 and TRBJ2-2, is GAGVSQSPSNKVTEKGKDVELRCDPISGHTALYWYRQSLGQGLEFLIYFQGNSAPDKSGLPSDRFSAERTGGSVSTLTIQRTQQEDSAVYLCASSLSRVSGTGELFFGEGSRLTVL.

In this sample, this clonotype turned up many times. This sequence joins TRBV11-2 and TRBJ2-1; TRBD2 matches 8 bases. Germline CDR1 and CDR2: SGHAT and FQNNGV. The J segment lost 7 bases and the V segment lost 5 bases, leaving 19 bases of the junction unmatched. This CDR3 comprises 18 residues. This chain's CDR3 is CASSAQAGRREARNEQFF. CDR3 bases: TGTGCCAGCAGCGCCCAAGCTGGTCGGCGGGAGGCACGTAATGAGCAGTTCTTC.

In its sample, this clonotype was seen many times. The chain carries TRBV28 and TRBJ2-5; D unresolved. V was clipped by 1 base and J by 1 base, with 16 bases between them. The CDR3 extends over 17 amino acids. The germline V gene has CDR1 MDHEN and CDR2 SYDVKM. The CDR3 DNA follows: TGTGCCAGCAGTTTATTAAGGAAAGATTTAACCCAAGAGACCCAGTACTTC. As protein: CASSLLRKDLTQETQYF.

V gene TRBV6-1 combines with J gene TRBJ1-4; D gene ambiguous. Germline lookup yields CDR1 MNHNS and CDR2 SASEGT. Deletions cut 4 bases from V and 8 bases from J, with 11 bases between. The CDR3 consists of 13 residues. CDR3: CASSAPEIEKLFF. The CDR3 nucleotides read TGTGCCAGCAGTGCACCGGAGATCGAAAAACTGTTTTTT.

The chain links TRBV6-2 or TRBV6-3 to TRBJ2-1; D is ambiguous. The CDR3 totals 15 residues. V was clipped by 5 bases and J by 5 bases, with 16 bases between them. Germline V gene lookup returns CDR1 MNHEY and CDR2 SVGEGT. The CDR3 DNA reads as TGTGCCAGCAGTAATACATATGAAGTCAACAATGAGCAGTTCTTC. Encoded protein: CASSNTYEVNNEQFF.

This clonotype was observed a handful of times. The chain carries TRBV6-2 or TRBV6-3 and TRBJ2-2; 8 nucleotides agree with TRBD2. Germline CDR1 MNHEY, CDR2 SVGEGT. With 6 bases clipped from V and 4 bases from J, the junction kept 7 bases outside the gene matches. The CDR3 has 15 amino acids. The CDR3 loop is CASRETSVSTGELFF. CDR3 DNA sequence: TGTGCCAGCAGGGAGACTAGCGTAAGCACCGGGGAGCTGTTTTTT.

This clonotype was seen a few times. The chain joins TRBV12-3 or TRBV12-4 to TRBJ2-1, with TRBD2 matching 11 bases. The CDR3 extends over 16 amino acids. J gave up 1 base and V 7 bases, and 6 bases lay outside the gene matches. CDR3 sequence reads: CASKRGLADSYNEQFF. The CDR3 nucleotides are TGTGCCAGCAAGCGGGGACTAGCGGATTCCTACAATGAGCAGTTCTTC.

There are a few counts of this clonotype. The chain employs TRBV10-3 and TRBJ1-3; unclear D gene. Germline loops: CDR1 ENHRY, CDR2 SYGVKD. Between the trimmed V and J ends, which lost 3 bases and 0 bases, there was a span of 12 bases. The CDR3 loop spans 16 amino acids. The CDR3 spells CAISEYEGYSGNTIYF. The CDR3 DNA reads TGTGCCATCAGTGAATATGAGGGCTACTCTGGAAACACCATATATTTT.

The J gene is TRBJ1-1, the V gene TRBV6-1, with TRBD1 matching over 7 bases. The CDR3 extends over 16 amino acids. Losses at the gene ends were 0 bases for V and 4 bases for J; bases not matched to a gene: 8. The germline CDR1 and CDR2 sequences are MNHNS and SASEGT. CDR3 in DNA: TGTGCCAGCAGTGAAGCCTGGGAACAGGGGTTCACTGAAGCTTTCTTT. It specifies CASSEAWEQGFTEAFF.

The V and J genes are TRBV7-2 and TRBJ2-1; D is uncertain. Germline V gene sequence: CDR1 SGHTA, CDR2 FQGNSA. V was trimmed by 4 bases and J by 7 bases, leaving 8 bases between them. The CDR3 contains 12 residues. CDR3 coding DNA: TGTGCCAGCAGCTCCGGTAAAAATGAGCAGTTCTTC. This sequence encodes CASSSGKNEQFF.

This chain links TRBV18 with TRBJ1-2; D is undetermined. This CDR3 has 16 amino acids. Germline loops: CDR1 KGHSH, CDR2 LQKENI. Trimming cost V 0 bases and J 4 bases, with 15 bases left between them. CDR3 sequence: CASSPPRGRNVYGYTF. For the CDR3, the DNA is TGTGCCAGCTCACCACCTCGAGGCAGGAACGTCTATGGCTACACCTTC.

This clonotype was seen at least ten times. This chain uses TRBV7-2 with TRBJ1-2, with 7 bases lining up with TRBD1. Germline CDR1 and CDR2: SGHTA and FQGNSA. This CDR3 has 13 residues. The V segment lost 5 bases and the J segment 2 bases; nucleotides outside the gene matches: 2. As DNA, the CDR3 is TGTGCCAGCAGCCAGACAGGGAACTATGGCTACACCTTC. Protein: CASSQTGNYGYTF.